The source of this T cell receptor beta chain is a study of blood T cell repertoires in COVID-19. Study background: Samples of COVID-19 (acute and convalescent) were obtained from the United States, Italy and Spain. The analysed material was cDNA or gDNA that came from T cells, B-cell-depleted T cells, or PBMCs.

In the authors' workflow: Scientists estimated how many nucleated cells there were by amplifying reference gene primers. Clones were sequenced by immunoSEQ multiplex PCR, and TCRdb holds only the in-frame ones, with some missing. The D gene and trimming were derived from the DNA, and the V and J assignments and clone size from that table. The sample shows 250,000 to 300,000 clones, 89% of them seen only once. The germline V gene encodes CDR1 SEHNR and CDR2 FQNEAQ (reference sequence). V dropped 3 bases and J dropped 6 bases, with 8 bases sitting between them. This CDR3 is 13 amino acids long. This TCR was recovered from a woman aged 40 to 50 who had recovered from COVID-19. The rearrangement uses TRBV7-9 and TRBJ1-4, with TRBD1 as a possible D gene (6 bases). The sample comprised peripheral blood. The DNA for the CDR3 is TGTGCCAGCAGCTTGGCAGGGGATGAAAAACTGTTTTTT. It is translated as CASSLAGDEKLFF. Drawing the rest from reference TRBV7-9 and TRBJ1-4, the complete variable domain is DTGVSQNPRHKITKRGQNVTFRCDPISEHNRLYWYRQTLGQGPEFLTYFQNEAQLEKSRLLSDRFSAERPKGSFSTLEIQRTEQGDSAMYLCASSLAGDEKLFFGSGTQLSVL.